This T cell receptor (beta chain) was documented in a study of blood T cell repertoires in COVID-19. As for the study in general: The study drew acute and convalescent COVID-19 samples from the United States, Italy and Spain.

TCRdb's copy holds only in-frame clones and misses some; the assay was immunoSEQ multiplex PCR. The sample has 75,000 to 95,000 clones; roughly 90% are singletons. The CDR3 contains 12 residues. Germline CDR1 and CDR2: MDHEN and SYDVKM. The ends lost 6 bases at V and 7 bases at J; junction bases unmatched: 4. The rearrangement joins TRBV28 to TRBJ1-2; 8 bases line up with TRBD1. This clonotype was sampled from a man between 45 and 60 years old with active COVID-19. The specimen sequenced was peripheral blood. CDR3 sequence (DNA): TGTGCCAGCAGACCAGGGGGCGGTGGCTACACCTTC. Translated: CASRPGGGGYTF.